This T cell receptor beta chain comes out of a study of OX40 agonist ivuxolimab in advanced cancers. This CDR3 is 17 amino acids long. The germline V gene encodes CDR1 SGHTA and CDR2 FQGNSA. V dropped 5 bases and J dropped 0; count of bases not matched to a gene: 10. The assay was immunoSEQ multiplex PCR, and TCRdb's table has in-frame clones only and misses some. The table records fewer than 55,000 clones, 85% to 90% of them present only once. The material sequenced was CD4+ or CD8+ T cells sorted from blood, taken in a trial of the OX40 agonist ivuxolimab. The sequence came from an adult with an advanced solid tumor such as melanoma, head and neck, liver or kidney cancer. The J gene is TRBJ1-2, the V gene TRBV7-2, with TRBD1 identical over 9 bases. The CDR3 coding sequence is TGTGCCAGCAGCCCGGGACAGGGACTCACCTCTAACTATGGCTACACCTTC. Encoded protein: CASSPGQGLTSNYGYTF.